A selection of T cell receptor beta chains follows, all from one sample in a study of response to subunit inactivated influenza vaccine. From the RT-PCR reads, TCRdb called clonotypes with MiXCR, one entry per CDR3 protein. The sample has hundreds of thousands of distinct CDR3 sequences; 15% to 18% are singletons. Source: PBMCs from blood, taken 11 to 12 days after vaccination. Receptors originate from a man between 50 and 59 years old who received an inactivated influenza vaccine. The CDR3 runs from the conserved cysteine through the conserved F or W. The D gene is left open where the match is weak. Clone size is given for some rows only: seen once, a few or many times, or a class if the clone is expanded.

>-|TRBJ2-1|TRBV9|-
TGTGCCAGCAGCACCCAGAGGGGCTTCTCCTCCTACAATGAGCAGTTCTTC
CASSTQRGFSSYNEQFF
>many|TRBJ2-2|TRBV27|-
TGTGCCAGCAGTTCCGCACGGGCCGACGGGGAGCTGTTTTTT
CASSSARADGELFF
>-|TRBJ1-2|TRBV29-1|TRBD1
TGCAGCGTGAAGCCGGGACAGGCCTATTCTAACTATGGCTACACCTTC
CSVKPGQAYSNYGYTF
>-|TRBJ2-1|TRBV3-1|-
TGTGCCAGCAGCGCCTCTTATTCTGTATTCTTC
CASSASYSVFF
>-|TRBJ2-1|TRBV18|TRBD2
TGTGCCAGCTCACCACAGGTAGCGGGGATCGACAATGAGCAGTTCTTC
CASSPQVAGIDNEQFF
>once|TRBJ1-2|TRBV12-3/TRBV12-4|-
TGTGCCAGCAGTTTAGCACGGGGCGCTTTTGGCTACACCTTC
CASSLARGAFGYTF
>-|TRBJ2-1|TRBV10-3|TRBD1
TGTGCCATCGGCCCTAATACAGGGGGGTCCTACAATGAGCAGTTCTTC
CAIGPNTGGSYNEQFF
>-|TRBJ2-1|TRBV3-1|TRBD1
TGTGCCAGCAGCCCACAGGGGACAGGGTCGGATGAGCAGTTCTTC
CASSPQGTGSDEQFF
>few|TRBJ1-2|TRBV12-3/TRBV12-4|-
TGTGCCAGCAGTCCTCAGGTTAACTATGGCTACACCTTC
CASSPQVNYGYTF
>few|TRBJ2-1|TRBV15|TRBD2
TGTGCCACCAGCCCCCTAGCGGGGAGGTCTTACAATGAGCAGTTCTTC
CATSPLAGRSYNEQFF
>-|TRBJ2-7|TRBV20-1|TRBD2
TGCAGTGCTAGAGCGTCCGGGACTAGATCCTACGAGCAGTACTTC
CSARASGTRSYEQYF
>-|TRBJ2-3|TRBV4-2|-
TGTGCCAGCAGTCCTACAGGTTACGATCCCACAGATACGCAGTATTTT
CASSPTGYDPTDTQYF
>few|TRBJ2-2|TRBV20-1|-
TGCAGTGCTAGAGATCCGGGACTTAACACCGGGGAGCTGTTTTTT
CSARDPGLNTGELFF
>-|TRBJ1-5|TRBV3-1|-
TGTGCCAGCAGCCAAGCTTTGGAGTTTCAGCCCCAGCATTTT
CASSQALEFQPQHF
>-|TRBJ2-7|TRBV5-5|-
TGTGCCAGCAGAAACTCGGCTAGCTACTACGAGCAGTACTTC
CASRNSASYYEQYF
>few|TRBJ2-7|TRBV12-3/TRBV12-4|-
TGTGCCAGCAGTTTAGTGAACTACTACGAGCAGTACTTC
CASSLVNYYEQYF
>-|TRBJ1-1|TRBV3-1|-
TGTGCCAGCAGCCAAGATGTAAGGGCTGTGAACACTGAAGCTTTCTTT
CASSQDVRAVNTEAFF
>few|TRBJ2-7|TRBV7-8|-
TGTGCCAGCAGCAACGGCCCTAACTCCTACGAGCAGTACTTC
CASSNGPNSYEQYF
>-|TRBJ2-2|TRBV4-3|TRBD2
TGCGCCAGCAGCCAAGTGGGACTAGCGCTCAACACCGGGGAGCTGTTTTTT
CASSQVGLALNTGELFF
>few|TRBJ2-5|TRBV29-1|-
TGCAGCGTTATGCAGGGGGAGACCCAGTACTTC
CSVMQGETQYF
>few|TRBJ2-3|TRBV4-3|-
TGCGCCAGCAGCCAAGAAGCCCCCCGAGGGCCGGCAGTAACAGATACGCAGTATTTT
CASSQEAPRGPAVTDTQYF
>few|TRBJ2-7|TRBV5-1|TRBD1
TGCGCCAGCCAAACTACAGGGGGAACCCTTGGCGAGCAGTACTTC
CASQTTGGTLGEQYF
>-|TRBJ2-7|TRBV11-2|-
TGTGCCAGCAGCTTAGAGGAGTGGCGCAACAGCCCCTACGAGCAGTACTTC
CASSLEEWRNSPYEQYF
>few|TRBJ2-6|TRBV3-1|-
TGTGCCAGCAGCCCCCATTCGCAGGGCCCCAACGTCCTGACTTTC
CASSPHSQGPNVLTF
>many|TRBJ2-1|TRBV29-1|-
TGCAGCGTCGGAGAGGGTGGCAATGAGCAGTTCTTC
CSVGEGGNEQFF
>few|TRBJ2-7|TRBV20-1|TRBD1
TGCAGTGCTATTCCTACCGGGACAGGGGTCTTGGACGAGCAGTACTTC
CSAIPTGTGVLDEQYF
>-|TRBJ2-7|TRBV7-9|TRBD2
TGTGCCAGCAGCTTGGGCCTAGCGGGACGTTCCTACGAGCAGTACTTC
CASSLGLAGRSYEQYF
>-|TRBJ1-2|TRBV7-9|-
TGTGCCAGCAGCTTATTCGGCAGAAAGTATGGCTACACCTTC
CASSLFGRKYGYTF
>many|TRBJ2-5|TRBV7-9|-
TGTGCCAGCAGCGTAGTAAGACAGTTGTGGTACCAAGAGACCCAGTACTTC
CASSVVRQLWYQETQYF
>-|TRBJ1-6|TRBV5-1|-
TGCGCCAGCAGCTTGGCCCAGAACTATAATTCACCCCTCCACTTT
CASSLAQNYNSPLHF
>-|TRBJ1-6|TRBV5-5|-
TGTGCCAGCAGCCCGGGCGGGCGACCAAATTCACCCCTCCACTTT
CASSPGGRPNSPLHF
>-|TRBJ2-1|TRBV20-1|-
TGCAGTGCTATCAACGAAGAGGGAGGGGGCAATGAGCAGTTCTTC
CSAINEEGGGNEQFF
>few|TRBJ2-1|TRBV28|TRBD2
TGTGCCAGCAGCCTCGCTAGCGGGAGAATCGATGAGCAGTTCTTC
CASSLASGRIDEQFF
>-|TRBJ2-5|TRBV20-1|-
TGCAGTGCTGGGGAAAGCCAAGAGACCCAGTACTTC
CSAGESQETQYF
>-|TRBJ2-7|TRBV30|TRBD1
TGTGCCTGGAAACAAACCGGGACAGGGGCGTACGAGCAGTACTTC
CAWKQTGTGAYEQYF
>few|TRBJ2-5|TRBV24-1|TRBD1
TGTGCCACCAGTGGCTCAAGACAGGGCCCTGGTCAAGAGACCCAGTACTTC
CATSGSRQGPGQETQYF
>many|TRBJ2-2|TRBV10-3|TRBD2
TGTGCCATCAGTGAGTGGGGGGTAGCGGGGACGAACACCGGGGAGCTGTTTTTT
CAISEWGVAGTNTGELFF
>few|TRBJ1-1|TRBV28|-
TGTGCCAGCACAACAGGGACGAACACTGAAGCTTTCTTT
CASTTGTNTEAFF
>-|TRBJ2-1|TRBV7-2|-
TGTGCCAGCACTCGGGACTCGCGGAATGAGCAGTTCTTC
CASTRDSRNEQFF
>few|TRBJ2-1|TRBV2|-
TGTGCCAGCAGTGGCTCGTTTTCCAATGAGCAGTTCTTC
CASSGSFSNEQFF
>-|TRBJ1-6|TRBV2|-
TGTGCCAGCAGCGAAGAGCGGGGATATAATTCACCCCTCCACTTT
CASSEERGYNSPLHF
>few|TRBJ1-3|TRBV6-1|-
TGTGCCAGCAGTGAAGCCCACCTCCGGGGGCCGTCCGGGAACACCATATATTTT
CASSEAHLRGPSGNTIYF
>few|TRBJ1-2|TRBV6-2/TRBV6-3|-
TGTGCCAGCAGTACGGTCGGGTATGGCTACACCTTC
CASSTVGYGYTF
>-|TRBJ2-4|TRBV6-1|-
TGTGCCAGCTCAGGAGCGTCGGGAAACATTCAGTACTTC
CASSGASGNIQYF
>-|TRBJ2-3|TRBV11-2|TRBD2
TGTGCCAGCAGCTTCTCTAGCGGGGGGCCCCGGTCGGCAGATACGCAGTATTTT
CASSFSSGGPRSADTQYF